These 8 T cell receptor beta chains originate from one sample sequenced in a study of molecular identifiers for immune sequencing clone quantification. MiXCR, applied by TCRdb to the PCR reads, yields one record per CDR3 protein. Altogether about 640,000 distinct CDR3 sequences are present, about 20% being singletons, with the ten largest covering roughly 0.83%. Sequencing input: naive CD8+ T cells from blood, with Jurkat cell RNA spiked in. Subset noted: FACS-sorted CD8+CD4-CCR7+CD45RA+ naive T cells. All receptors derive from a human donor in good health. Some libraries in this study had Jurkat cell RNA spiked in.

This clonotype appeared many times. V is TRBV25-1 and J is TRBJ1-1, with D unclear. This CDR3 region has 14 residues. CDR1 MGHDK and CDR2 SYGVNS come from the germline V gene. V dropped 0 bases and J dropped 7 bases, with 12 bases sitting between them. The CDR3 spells CASSEYAESIEAFF. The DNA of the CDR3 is TGTGCCAGCAGTGAATACGCAGAATCTATTGAAGCTTTCTTT.

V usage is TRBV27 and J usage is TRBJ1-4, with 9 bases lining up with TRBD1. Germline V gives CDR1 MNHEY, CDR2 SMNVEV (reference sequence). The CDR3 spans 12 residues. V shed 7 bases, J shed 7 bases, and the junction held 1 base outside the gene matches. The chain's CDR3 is CASKTGGEKLFF. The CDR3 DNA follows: TGTGCCAGCAAGACAGGGGGTGAAAAACTGTTTTTT.

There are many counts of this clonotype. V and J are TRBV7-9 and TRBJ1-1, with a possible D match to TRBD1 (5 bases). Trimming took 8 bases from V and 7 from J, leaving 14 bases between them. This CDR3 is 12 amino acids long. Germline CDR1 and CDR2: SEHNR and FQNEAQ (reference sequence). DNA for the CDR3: TGTGCCAGCGGGCAGGGTGAAAATGAAGCTTTCTTT. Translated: CASGQGENEAFF. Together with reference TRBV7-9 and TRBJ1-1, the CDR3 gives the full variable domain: DTGVSQNPRHKITKRGQNVTFRCDPISEHNRLYWYRQTLGQGPEFLTYFQNEAQLEKSRLLSDRFSAERPKGSFSTLEIQRTEQGDSAMYLCASGQGENEAFFGQGTRLTVV.

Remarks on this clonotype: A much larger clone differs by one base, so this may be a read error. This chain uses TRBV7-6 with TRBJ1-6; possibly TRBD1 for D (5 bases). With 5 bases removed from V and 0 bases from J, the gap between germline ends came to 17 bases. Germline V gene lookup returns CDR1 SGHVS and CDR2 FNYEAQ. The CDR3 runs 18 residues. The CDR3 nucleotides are TGTGCCAGCAGCACAAATGACAGCCCGAGCTCCTATAATTCACCCCTCCACTTT. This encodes CASSTNDSPSSYNSPLHF.

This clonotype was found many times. CDR3 sequence reads: CASRRLSNQPQHF. CDR3 nucleotide sequence: TGTGCCAGCAGGAGGCTTAGCAATCAGCCCCAGCATTTT. The chain joins TRBV7-6 to TRBJ1-5; D is unresolved. The CDR3 contains 13 residues. V lost 6 bases and J lost 0, with 6 bases in between. Germline V gene lookup returns CDR1 SGHVS and CDR2 FNYEAQ.

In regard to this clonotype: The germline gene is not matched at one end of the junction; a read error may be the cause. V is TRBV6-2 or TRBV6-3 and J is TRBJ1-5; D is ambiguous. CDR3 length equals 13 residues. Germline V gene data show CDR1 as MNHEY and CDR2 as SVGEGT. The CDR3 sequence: CAGSYVGNQPQHF. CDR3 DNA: TGTGCCGGCAGTTACGTGGGGAATCAGCCCCAGCATTTT.

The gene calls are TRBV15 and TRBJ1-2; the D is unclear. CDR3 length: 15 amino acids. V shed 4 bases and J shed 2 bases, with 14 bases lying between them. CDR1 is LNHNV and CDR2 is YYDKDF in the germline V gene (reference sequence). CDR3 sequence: CATSIDLGINYGYTF. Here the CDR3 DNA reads TGTGCCACCAGCATAGATTTGGGCATAAACTATGGCTACACCTTC. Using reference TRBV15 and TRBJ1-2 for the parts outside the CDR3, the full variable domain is DAMVIQNPRYQVTQFGKPVTLSCSQTLNHNVMYWYQQKSSQAPKLLFHYYDKDFNNEADTPDNFQSRRPNTSFCFLDIRSPGLGDTAMYLCATSIDLGINYGYTFGSGTRLTVV.

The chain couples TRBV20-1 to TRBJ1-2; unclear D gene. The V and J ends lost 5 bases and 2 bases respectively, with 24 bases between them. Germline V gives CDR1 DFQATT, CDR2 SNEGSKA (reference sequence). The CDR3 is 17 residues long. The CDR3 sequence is CSAGTPEGDLGNYGYTF. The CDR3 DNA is TGCAGTGCTGGAACTCCTGAGGGTGATCTCGGAAACTATGGCTACACCTTC.